The 21 T cell receptor beta chains given below trace back to one sample, sequenced in a study of shared clonotypes between healthy human individuals. Here immunoSEQ multiplex PCR was the method, and the copy in TCRdb shows in-frame clones only, minus some. Counted here are some 1,100,000 clones, around 78% occurring once; the ten biggest clones make up 0.4% to 0.55%. Input material: memory CD4+ T cells from PBMCs. As for subset: CD45RA-negative fraction. The origin of the receptors is a man between 18 and 35 years old in good health. Some clones in this sample may be carry-over from other donors' samples.

This clone appeared a single time. The chain is built from TRBV6-5 and TRBJ1-5; the match to TRBD1 covers 9 bases. Germline loops: CDR1 MNHEY, CDR2 SVGAGI. This CDR3 contains 14 residues. V gave up 4 bases and J gave up 9 bases; unmatched junction bases: 7. The CDR3 here is CASSLRQGGLPQHF. CDR3 nucleotides: TGTGCCAGCAGTTTAAGACAGGGGGGTTTGCCCCAGCATTTT.

The chain employs TRBV29-1 and TRBJ2-1, with D possibly being TRBD1 (6 bases). Trimming removed 5 bases from V and 8 bases from J, with 16 bases in between. Germline CDR1 reads SQVTM; CDR2 reads ANQGSEA. This CDR3 has 13 residues. In nucleotides, the CDR3 is TGCAGCGTTTCATTGGGGGCACGGGATGAGCAGTTCTTC. Amino acid sequence: CSVSLGARDEQFF.

The chain carries TRBV15 and TRBJ2-7; D is unclear. V was cut by 1 base and J by 3 bases, with 13 bases left in between. Per the germline V gene, CDR1 is LNHNV and CDR2 is YYDKDF (reference sequence). This CDR3 is 15 amino acids long. The CDR3 loop is CATSRGAVYNYEQYF. Written as DNA, the CDR3 is TGTGCCACCAGCAGAGGGGCGGTCTACAACTACGAGCAGTACTTC.

This clone was seen only once. Additional DNA sequences in this sample encode the identical CDR3. The chain recombines TRBV7-2 with TRBJ2-1, with D unclear. Deletions cut 0 bases from V and 5 bases from J, with 5 bases between. Germline V gene sequence: CDR1 SGHTA, CDR2 FQGNSA. This CDR3 contains 13 residues. CDR3 amino acids: CASSLARDNEQFF. The CDR3 nucleotides are TGTGCCAGCAGCTTAGCCCGGGACAATGAGCAGTTCTTC.

Here the CDR3 reads CASSSTQGNTQYF. The CDR3 coding sequence is TGTGCCAGCAGCTCCACGCAGGGAAATACGCAGTATTTT. The chain links TRBV5-4 to TRBJ2-3, with D maybe TRBD1 (5 bases). Germline-derived CDR1 and CDR2 are SGHNT and YYREEE (reference sequence). The V end lost 3 bases, the J end lost 7 bases, and 12 bases lay between the germline ends. There are 13 residues in the CDR3.

V is TRBV25-1 and J is TRBJ2-1; TRBD2 aligns across 10 bases. V lost 3 bases, J lost 10 bases, and 9 bases stayed unmatched. This CDR3 contains 15 residues. The germline gives CDR1 MGHDK, CDR2 SYGVNS. The CDR3: CASSDPASGRFEQFF. CDR3 nucleotide sequence: TGTGCCAGCAGTGACCCCGCTAGCGGGAGATTCGAGCAGTTCTTC.

This clone has just a few counts. V gene TRBV7-3 combines with J gene TRBJ1-1; D not certain. V dropped 1 base and J dropped 1 base, with 4 bases sitting between them. The CDR3 has 13 residues. Germline CDR1 reads SGHTA; CDR2 reads FQGTGA. The DNA of the CDR3 is TGTGCCAGCAGCTTAATGGGGAACACTGAAGCTTTCTTT. This gives the protein CASSLMGNTEAFF.

This rearrangement joins TRBV7-3 to TRBJ1-1; D is unclear. CDR3 length: 13 residues. CDR1 SGHTA and CDR2 FQGTGA come from the germline V gene. The V end lost 6 bases, the J end lost 1 base, and 9 bases lay between the germline ends. In DNA form, the CDR3 reads TGTGCCAGCAGGGACGGATCGAACACTGAAGCTTTCTTT. Translated: CASRDGSNTEAFF.

Concerning this clone itself: The junction does not match germline at one end; this may be a read error. This chain joins TRBV28 and TRBJ2-7, with D uncertain. Germline V gives CDR1 MDHEN, CDR2 SYDVKM. This CDR3 contains 14 residues. CDR3 residues: CASSLSFYGSRPNF. CDR3 nucleotides: TGTGCCAGCAGTTTATCATTCTACGGCAGCCGACCAAACTTC. Complete variable domain (other parts from reference TRBV28 and TRBJ2-7): DVKVTQSSRYLVKRTGEKVFLECVQDMDHENMFWYRQDPGLGLRLIYFSYDVKMKEKGDIPEGYSVSREKKERFSLILESASTNQTSMYLCASSLSFYGSRPNFGPGTRLTVT.

This clone was picked up a small number of times. CDR3 DNA sequence: TGCGCCAGCAGCCAAGAAGGAGCGGGTCCGACCTACGAGCAGTACTTC. Translated: CASSQEGAGPTYEQYF. The genes are TRBV4-1 and TRBJ2-7, with TRBD2 as a possible D gene (6 bases). The ends were cut back, 0 bases at V and 2 bases at J, with 14 bases in the middle. The CDR3 is 16 residues long. Germline V CDR1 and CDR2: MGHRA, YSYEKL.

The chain employs TRBV6-6 and TRBJ2-7; the D is unclear. Trimming cost V 6 bases and J 3 bases, with 6 bases left between them. CDR1 is MNHNY and CDR2 is SVGAGI in the germline V gene (reference sequence). The CDR3 covers 11 residues. CDR3 protein: CASSFDYEQYF. As DNA, the CDR3 is TGTGCCAGCAGCTTTGACTACGAGCAGTACTTC.

The CDR3 nucleotides are TGTGCCTCACAAGCGGTGGGCAGTAAAAGGACCGGGGAGCTGTTTTTT. The encoded protein is CASQAVGSKRTGELFF. This chain links TRBV25-1 with TRBJ2-2; D is possibly TRBD2 (5 bases). V shed 11 bases and J shed 5 bases, with 24 bases lying between them. Germline loops: CDR1 MGHDK, CDR2 SYGVNS. There are 16 residues in the CDR3.

V is TRBV5-1 and J is TRBJ2-6, with D unclear. Deletions cut 3 bases from V and 0 bases from J, with 7 bases between. CDR1 SGHRS and CDR2 YFSETQ come from the germline V gene. The CDR3 loop spans 15 amino acids. CDR3 bases: TGCGCCAGCAGCTATGATGGCTCTGGGGCCAACGTCCTGACTTTC. It codes for CASSYDGSGANVLTF.

The chain uses TRBV27 and TRBJ2-3, with 16 bases matching TRBD2. Trimming removed 8 bases from V and 5 bases from J; junction bases left unmatched: 10. The germline CDR1 and CDR2 sequences are MNHEY and SMNVEV (reference sequence). The CDR3 is 17 residues long. CDR3 protein: CASSFAGLAGGLDTQYF. DNA for the CDR3: TGTGCCAGCTCCTTCGCGGGACTAGCGGGAGGGTTAGATACGCAGTATTTT.

The gene calls are TRBV7-2 and TRBJ1-1; D possibly corresponds to TRBD1 (6 bases). There are 19 residues in the CDR3. V shed 1 base and J shed 0 bases, with 21 bases lying between them. Germline CDR1 is SGHTA and CDR2 is FQGNSA. The CDR3 sequence is CASSLVMRPGTYLNTEAFF. The CDR3 DNA sequence: TGTGCCAGCAGCTTAGTAATGCGCCCCGGGACATATCTGAACACTGAAGCTTTCTTT.

The chain links TRBV7-6 to TRBJ2-2; the D gene is possibly TRBD2 (6 bases). Germline CDR1 reads SGHVS; CDR2 reads FNYEAQ. Trimming stripped 3 bases from V and 0 bases from J, with 14 bases between. This CDR3 is built from 17 residues. CDR3 nucleotide sequence: TGTGCCAGCAGCTTCCGTTCGGGACTGACGAACACCGGGGAGCTGTTTTTT. It is translated as CASSFRSGLTNTGELFF. The whole variable domain, filled in from reference TRBV7-6 and TRBJ2-2, reads GAGVSQSPRYKVTKRGQDVALRCDPISGHVSLYWYRQALGQGPEFLTYFNYEAQQDKSGLPNDRFSAERPEGSISTLTIQRTEQRDSAMYRCASSFRSGLTNTGELFFGEGSRLTVL.

About this clone itself: A much larger clone differs from this one at a single base, so this may be a read error. Other nucleotide sequences from this sample produce the same CDR3. The chain couples TRBV5-1 to TRBJ2-3, with D unclear. The V gene's germline CDR1 is SGHRS and CDR2 YFSETQ. Trimming shortened V by 0 bases and J by 3 bases, and 8 bases separated the two germline ends. The CDR3 loop spans 14 amino acids. For the CDR3, the DNA is TGCGCCAGCAGCTTGGACCCCCTAACAGATACGCAGTATTTT. It yields the protein CASSLDPLTDTQYF.

This clone was seen a handful of times. This rearrangement joins TRBV7-8 to TRBJ1-4; 9 nucleotides agree with TRBD1. The CDR3 runs to 15 residues. J lost 6 bases, V lost 4 bases, and 6 bases had no gene match. Germline CDR1 is SGHVS and CDR2 is FQNEAQ. The CDR3 DNA reads as TGTGCCAGCAGCTCTTCGACAGGGGGGTATGAAAAACTGTTTTTT. This translates into CASSSSTGGYEKLFF.

The rearrangement uses TRBV6-5 and TRBJ2-3, with no clear D. Germline V gene lookup returns CDR1 MNHEY and CDR2 SVGAGI. The length of the CDR3 is 10 residues. V lost 6 bases to trimming and J lost 5 bases, with 3 bases between them. The CDR3 region is CASRRDTQYF. The CDR3 coding sequence is TGTGCCAGCAGGAGAGATACGCAGTATTTT.

The V and J genes are TRBV28 and TRBJ1-5; D is possibly TRBD1 (5 bases). V lost 7 bases to trimming and J lost 2 bases, with 9 bases between them. This CDR3 region has 13 residues. Per the germline V gene, CDR1 is MDHEN and CDR2 is SYDVKM. The CDR3 coding sequence is TGTGCCAGCATTGGGGGGGGCAATCAGCCCCAGCATTTT. Its translation: CASIGGGNQPQHF.

The chain carries TRBV18 and TRBJ1-2; D is uncertain. The CDR3 covers 14 residues. Germline values: CDR1 KGHSH, CDR2 LQKENI. V was trimmed by 0 bases and J by 8 bases, leaving 13 bases between them. CDR3: CASSPPTGLGGYTF. CDR3 DNA sequence: TGTGCCAGCTCACCACCAACTGGCCTAGGGGGCTACACCTTC.